The 30 T cell receptor beta chains below come from one sample, sequenced in a study of CD8+ T cells in alopecia areata. Samples from alopecia areata patients were lesional scalp punch biopsies and peripheral blood. Following extraction, RNA underwent reverse transcription to cDNA, which served as the sequencing template. Produced via immunoSEQ multiplex PCR; TCRdb's table is partial and in-frame only. The sample holds under 7,500 clones; about 67% are singletons and the top ten take 20% to 25%. The specimen comprised skin, sampled at week 0. The receptors derive from a human donor with alopecia areata.

This rearrangement joins TRBV7-2 to TRBJ2-1, with D hard to call. The germline gives CDR1 SGHTA, CDR2 FQGNSA. This CDR3 region has 12 residues. The V end was cut by 5 bases, the J end by 6 bases, with 8 bases between. CDR3 sequence: CASSRTGNEQFF. The CDR3 DNA reads as TGTGCCAGCAGCCGAACGGGCAATGAGCAGTTCTTC.

This chain uses TRBV7-2 with TRBJ2-1; 10 nucleotides line up with TRBD2. Germline values: CDR1 SGHTA, CDR2 FQGNSA. The CDR3 is 13 residues long. V dropped 3 bases and J dropped 13; count of bases not matched to a gene: 6. The CDR3 bases are TGTGCCAGCAGCTTGGTTAGCGGGGGGATTCAGTTCTTC. It codes for CASSLVSGGIQFF.

J is TRBJ1-3 and V is TRBV6-6, with 7 positions matching TRBD1. The germline V gene has CDR1 MNHNY and CDR2 SVGAGI (reference sequence). The CDR3 sequence is 16 residues long. The ends lost 6 bases at V and 0 bases at J; junction bases unmatched: 8. CDR3 sequence (DNA): TGTGCCAGCAGAACCGGGACAGAAATCTCTGGAAACACCATATATTTT. This translates into CASRTGTEISGNTIYF.

V is TRBV4-2 and J is TRBJ1-2; no definite D call. The CDR3 length is 15 residues. In germline, CDR1 is LGHNA, CDR2 YNFKEQ. V dropped 0 bases and J dropped 4 bases, with 12 bases sitting between them. CDR3 loop: CASSQDRASGYGYTF. CDR3 in DNA: TGTGCCAGCAGCCAAGATAGGGCCAGCGGCTATGGCTACACCTTC.

V and J are TRBV10-3 and TRBJ2-1; TRBD2 aligns across 8 bases. This CDR3 is built from 16 residues. Germline-derived CDR1 and CDR2 are ENHRY and SYGVKD. J gave up 2 bases and V 3 bases, and 6 bases lay outside the gene matches. In DNA, the CDR3 is TGTGCCATCAGTGACCCAATAGCGGGAACCTACAATGAGCAGTTCTTC. Amino acid sequence: CAISDPIAGTYNEQFF.

Concerning this clone itself: At one boundary the junction diverges from the germline segment, which might be a read error. Other DNA sequences in the same sample also yield this CDR3. The CDR3 spells CASSQSPSPPKNSGNTIYF. The DNA of the CDR3 is TGCGCCAGCAGTCAATCTCCCTCACCGCCAAAAAACTCTGGGAACACCATATATTTT. The chain employs TRBV23-1 and TRBJ1-3, with D unclear. TRBV23-1 is an ORF, and what it does is uncertain. CDR3 length: 19 residues.

The chain carries TRBV6-6 and TRBJ1-1; 10 bases match TRBD1. The CDR3 consists of 15 residues. V shed 5 bases and J 3 bases; nucleotides not matched to a gene: 6. Germline V gene data show CDR1 as MNHNY and CDR2 as SVGAGI (reference sequence). CDR3 residues: CASSGDRGGDTEAFF. For the CDR3, the DNA is TGTGCCAGCAGTGGGGACAGGGGAGGGGACACTGAAGCTTTCTTT.

This clone came up a few times. One junction end does not reproduce the germline sequence, and a read error may be involved. The chain has TRBV7-7 and TRBJ2-1; 8 bases are a match to TRBD1. The CDR3 covers 15 residues. The germline V gene encodes CDR1 SSHAT and CDR2 FNYEAQ (reference sequence). CDR3 coding DNA: TGTGCTAGCAGCCGAATGACAGGGGCGTTGGATGAGCAGTTCTTC. Amino acid sequence: CASSRMTGALDEQFF.

V and J are TRBV6-5 and TRBJ1-2; D not resolved. Deletions cut 5 bases from V and 8 bases from J, with 9 bases between. This CDR3 has 11 amino acids. In germline, CDR1 is MNHEY, CDR2 SVGAGI. The CDR3 region is CASSAVGGYTF. The CDR3 bases are TGTGCCAGCAGTGCCGTAGGGGGCTACACCTTC.

CDR3 loop: CILTGDTRLAGYNEQFF. In DNA, the CDR3 is TGCATCCTCACCGGTGACACTAGACTAGCGGGGTACAATGAGCAGTTCTTC. This rearrangement joins TRBV29-1 to TRBJ2-1; TRBD2 matches 11 bases. Germline CDR1 reads SQVTM; CDR2 reads ANQGSEA. This CDR3 comprises 17 residues.

The V gene is TRBV6-5, the J gene TRBJ1-6; a weak D match, TRBD1 (6 bases). Trimming shortened V by 6 bases and J by 8 bases, and 14 bases separated the two germline ends. Germline lookup yields CDR1 MNHEY and CDR2 SVGAGI. There are 14 residues in the CDR3. The CDR3 DNA follows: TGTGCCAGCAGCCCCCAGGGGCGTGATTCACCCCTCCACTTT. Its translation: CASSPQGRDSPLHF.

The rearrangement uses TRBV9 and TRBJ2-1; either TRBD1 or TRBD2 may fit D (5 bases each). The germline V and J ends were trimmed by 0 bases and 9 bases, with 7 bases remaining between them. This CDR3 is 12 amino acids long. Germline loops: CDR1 SGDLS, CDR2 YYNGEE. CDR3 sequence: CASSVAGSEQFF. The CDR3 nucleotides read TGTGCCAGCAGCGTAGCAGGGAGTGAGCAGTTCTTC.

This clone was observed a few times. The chain recombines TRBV7-8 with TRBJ2-7; D ambiguous. Trimming shortened V by 5 bases and J by 2 bases, and 13 bases separated the two germline ends. CDR1 and CDR2 from the germline V gene are SGHVS and FQNEAQ. The CDR3 runs to 14 residues. Written as DNA, the CDR3 is TGTGCCAGCAGCCCGTCGACACTAACCTACGAGCAGTACTTC. This sequence encodes CASSPSTLTYEQYF.

In DNA, the CDR3 is TGCGCCAGCAGCTTGGACACAACTTATGGCTACACCTTC. Protein product: CASSLDTTYGYTF. This rearrangement joins TRBV5-1 to TRBJ1-2; no reliable D call. Trimming took off 0 bases at V and 5 bases at J, with 8 bases between the two ends. Germline assignment: CDR1 SGHRS and CDR2 YFSETQ. The CDR3 spans 13 residues.

This clone was seen only a few times. The CDR3 DNA reads as TGTGCCAGCTCACCAAGGGGGGACAGGTCGAACATTCAGTACTTC. Translation: CASSPRGDRSNIQYF. V and J are TRBV18 and TRBJ2-4; 8 nucleotides align to TRBD1. The V gene's germline CDR1 is KGHSH and CDR2 LQKENI. V shed 2 bases and J 7 bases; nucleotides not matched to a gene: 7. The CDR3 covers 15 residues.

This chain connects TRBV7-6 to TRBJ2-5; D gene unclear. CDR3 length: 12 amino acids. CDR1 SGHVS and CDR2 FNYEAQ come from the germline V gene. Trimming left V 1 base short and J 5 bases short, with 5 bases between. Here the CDR3 reads CASSLGLETQYF. The CDR3 DNA is TGTGCCAGCAGCTTAGGACTGGAGACCCAGTACTTC.

The rearrangement joins TRBV2 to TRBJ1-6; D perhaps matches TRBD1 (6 bases). With 7 bases removed from V and 6 bases from J, the gap between germline ends came to 13 bases. The CDR3 is 14 residues long. Germline CDR1 and CDR2: SNHLY and FYNNEI. In DNA form, the CDR3 reads TGTGCCAGCAACTTCAGGGGTGGTAATTCACCCCTCCACTTT. It is translated as CASNFRGGNSPLHF.

This clone was recorded a few times. The chain links TRBV12-5 to TRBJ1-1; D remains unclear. The CDR3 contains 19 residues. Trimming left V 3 bases short and J 0 bases short, with 23 bases between. Germline V gene data show CDR1 as LGHNT and CDR2 as FRNRAP. The CDR3 nucleotides read TGTGCTAGTGGTTTTAGGCAATACGGCAGCCCGTATTTGAACACTGAAGCTTTCTTT. It encodes CASGFRQYGSPYLNTEAFF.

The DNA of the CDR3 is TGTGCCCGCACAGGGCCGCCAGCAGATACGCAGTATTTT. Its translation is CARTGPPADTQYF. V is TRBV30 and J is TRBJ2-3; D is possibly TRBD1 (6 bases). Germline lookup yields CDR1 GTSNPN and CDR2 SVGIG (reference sequence). CDR3 length: 13 residues. V was cut by 8 bases and J by 4 bases, with 16 bases left in between.

This sequence joins TRBV5-1 and TRBJ1-1; 7 bases line up with TRBD1. The trim removed 4 bases at V and 0 bases at J, leaving 9 bases unmatched. The CDR3 spans 16 residues. Germline CDR1 and CDR2: SGHRS and YFSETQ. CDR3 amino acids: CASSGGTALMNTEAFF. CDR3 DNA sequence: TGCGCCAGCAGCGGAGGGACAGCGCTCATGAACACTGAAGCTTTCTTT.

The chain joins TRBV30 to TRBJ1-5; TRBD1 aligns across 7 bases. Germline values: CDR1 GTSNPN, CDR2 SVGIG (reference sequence). The CDR3 sequence is 13 residues long. V lost 5 bases and J lost 5; bases outside the gene matches: 6. CDR3 sequence: CAWGDSSHQPQHF. The DNA for the CDR3 is TGTGCCTGGGGGGACAGCTCTCATCAGCCCCAGCATTTT.

The V gene is TRBV29-1, the J gene TRBJ2-2, with D hard to call. Trimming left V 4 bases short and J 5 bases short, with 5 bases between. The CDR3 covers 11 residues. The germline V gene has CDR1 SQVTM and CDR2 ANQGSEA. The CDR3 DNA sequence: TGCAGCGTTGGGATTACCGGGGAGCTGTTTTTT. Translation gives CSVGITGELFF.

This clone was detected only once. This sequence joins TRBV11-2 and TRBJ2-4; tentative D call: TRBD1 (6 bases). Germline-derived CDR1 and CDR2 are SGHAT and FQNNGV. CDR3 size: 19 residues. V was trimmed by 3 bases and J by 0 bases, leaving 21 bases between them. The CDR3, as DNA: TGTGCCAGCAGCTTCCCGGGGAGAGACAGGACCCAAGCCAAAAACATTCAGTACTTC. This codes for CASSFPGRDRTQAKNIQYF. Filled out from reference TRBV11-2 and TRBJ2-4, the complete variable domain reads EAGVAQSPRYKIIEKRQSVAFWCNPISGHATLYWYQQILGQGPKLLIQFQNNGVVDDSQLPKDRFSAERLKGVDSTLKIQPAKLEDSAVYLCASSFPGRDRTQAKNIQYFGAGTRLSVL.

The V gene is TRBV6-1, the J gene TRBJ2-3; 12 bases are shared with TRBD2. Germline lookup yields CDR1 MNHNS and CDR2 SASEGT. The V and J ends lost 1 base and 4 bases, in that order; junction bases with no gene match: 0. The CDR3 contains 15 residues. The CDR3 spells CASSEGTSGADTQYF. The CDR3 DNA reads TGTGCCAGCAGTGAAGGGACTAGCGGGGCAGATACGCAGTATTTT.

This clone appeared a single time. This rearrangement joins TRBV11-2 to TRBJ1-2, with D uncertain. V was shortened by 4 bases and J by 3 bases, with 3 bases between the two germline ends. The germline V gene has CDR1 SGHAT and CDR2 FQNNGV. This CDR3 is 11 amino acids long. The CDR3 reads CASSSYYGYTF. CDR3 DNA sequence: TGTGCCAGCAGCTCCTACTATGGCTACACCTTC.

CDR3 in amino acids: CASSQSGTGDTDTQYF. The CDR3 coding sequence is TGCGCCAGCAGTCAATCGGGGACAGGGGACACAGATACGCAGTATTTT. This chain uses TRBV23-1 with TRBJ2-3; 10 nucleotides agree with TRBD1. TRBV23-1 counts as an open reading frame of uncertain function. V dropped 0 bases and J dropped 2; count of bases not matched to a gene: 2. The CDR3 spans 16 residues.

There are a few counts of this clone. The chain employs TRBV29-1 and TRBJ1-6, with 9 bases that match TRBD1. The germline CDR1 and CDR2 sequences are SQVTM and ANQGSEA. Trimming took 4 bases from V and 5 from J; bases not matched to a gene: 0. CDR3 length: 13 amino acids. The CDR3 here is CSVGQGDNSPLHF. CDR3 sequence (DNA): TGCAGCGTTGGACAGGGGGATAATTCACCCCTCCACTTT.

The chain is built from TRBV7-2 and TRBJ2-5; 8 bases fit TRBD2. CDR1 and CDR2 from the germline V gene are SGHTA and FQGNSA. Trimming removed 2 bases from V and 5 bases from J; junction bases left unmatched: 10. The CDR3 is 16 residues long. The CDR3 sequence: CASSLFAAGVQETQYF. In DNA, the CDR3 is TGTGCCAGCAGCTTATTCGCAGCGGGGGTACAGGAGACCCAGTACTTC.

This clone has just a few counts. The chain uses TRBV7-2 and TRBJ2-3, with a possible D match to TRBD1 (5 bases). The CDR3 consists of 14 residues. CDR1 is SGHTA, CDR2 FQGNSA, per germline. Trimming cost V 0 bases and J 5 bases, with 9 bases left between them. This CDR3 reads CASSLASREDTQYF. The CDR3 DNA reads as TGTGCCAGCAGCTTAGCTTCCAGGGAAGATACGCAGTATTTT.

The chain is built from TRBV6-1 and TRBJ1-3; no clear D. CDR1 and CDR2 (germline): MNHNS, SASEGT. The CDR3 totals 14 residues. V lost 3 bases, J lost 0 bases, and 6 bases lay in between. The CDR3 coding sequence is TGTGCCAGCAGTGATTTTAGCTCTGGAAACACCATATATTTT. It yields the protein CASSDFSSGNTIYF.